Following are 10 T cell receptor beta chains from one sample sequenced in a study of OX40 agonist ivuxolimab in advanced cancers. Sequenced by immunoSEQ multiplex PCR; TCRdb stores in-frame clones only, minus some. The sample has around 61,000 clones; around 93% are singletons. The material sequenced was CD4+ or CD8+ T cells sorted from blood, taken in a trial of the OX40 agonist ivuxolimab. These receptors were taken from an adult with an advanced solid tumor such as melanoma, head and neck, liver or kidney cancer.

The chain carries TRBV5-6 and TRBJ2-3; tentatively, D is TRBD1 or TRBD2 (5 bases each). The CDR3 loop spans 13 amino acids. V was trimmed by 0 bases and J by 6 bases, leaving 8 bases between them. Germline lookup yields CDR1 SGHDT and CDR2 YYEEEE. The CDR3 sequence is CASSLGGLDTQYF. CDR3 nucleotide sequence: TGTGCCAGCAGCTTGGGGGGGTTGGATACGCAGTATTTT.

The gene calls are TRBV28 and TRBJ1-5; D is ambiguous. In germline, CDR1 is MDHEN, CDR2 SYDVKM. The V gene lost 5 bases and the J gene lost 8 bases, with 10 bases spanning the gap. The CDR3 sequence is 12 residues long. In nucleotides, the CDR3 is TGTGCCAGCAGTGTGGTGTACGAGCCCCAGCATTTT. Translated: CASSVVYEPQHF.

DNA of the CDR3: TGCGCCAGCAGCCAAGAGGCAGGGGGGTATGAAGCTTTCTTT. It yields the protein CASSQEAGGYEAFF. The chain links TRBV4-1 to TRBJ1-1, with 7 bases that match TRBD1. CDR1 is MGHRA and CDR2 is YSYEKL in the germline V gene. V dropped 0 bases and J dropped 7; count of bases not matched to a gene: 5. The CDR3 loop spans 14 amino acids.

The chain couples TRBV28 to TRBJ1-4, with no clear D. This CDR3 has 13 residues. Germline lookup yields CDR1 MDHEN and CDR2 SYDVKM. With 3 bases removed from V and 8 bases from J, the gap between germline ends came to 10 bases. The CDR3 sequence is CASSLSSTEKLFF. DNA of the CDR3: TGTGCCAGCAGTTTGAGTAGTACGGAAAAACTGTTTTTT. Together with reference TRBV28 and TRBJ1-4, the CDR3 gives the full variable domain: DVKVTQSSRYLVKRTGEKVFLECVQDMDHENMFWYRQDPGLGLRLIYFSYDVKMKEKGDIPEGYSVSREKKERFSLILESASTNQTSMYLCASSLSSTEKLFFGSGTQLSVL.

This clone came up once. This chain links TRBV6-5 with TRBJ2-3, with TRBD1 matching over 8 bases. The V gene's germline CDR1 is MNHEY and CDR2 SVGAGI. The junction had 5 bases not matched to a gene; V was cut back by 2 bases and J by 4 bases. The length of the CDR3 is 15 residues. This CDR3 is CASSYAGGIADTQYF. Here the CDR3 DNA reads TGTGCCAGCAGTTACGCAGGGGGCATAGCAGATACGCAGTATTTT.

This rearrangement joins TRBV4-3 to TRBJ2-1; TRBD2 matches at 8 bases. The CDR3 extends over 20 amino acids. Germline lookup yields CDR1 LGHNA and CDR2 YSLEER. V gave up 4 bases and J gave up 3 bases; unmatched junction bases: 20. CDR3 sequence reads: CASSPANILLAAKNYNEQFF. The CDR3 nucleotides are TGCGCCAGCAGCCCCGCTAATATATTACTAGCGGCCAAAAACTACAATGAGCAGTTCTTC.

This clone was counted a single time. The chain uses TRBV9 and TRBJ2-1; TRBD1 aligns across 10 bases. This CDR3 has 14 amino acids. With V trimmed by 3 bases and J by 6 bases, 3 bases remained unmatched. Germline values: CDR1 SGDLS, CDR2 YYNGEE. The DNA for the CDR3 is TGTGCCAGCAGCGGGACAGGGGGACTCAATGAGCAGTTCTTC. Translation gives CASSGTGGLNEQFF.

The CDR3 region has the DNA TGTGCCAGCAGCCAACTGGGGGGAACAGATACGCAGTATTTT. Amino acid sequence: CASSQLGGTDTQYF. The chain combines TRBV9 with TRBJ2-3; the D gene is possibly TRBD2 (6 bases). The V gene's germline CDR1 is SGDLS and CDR2 YYNGEE. With 4 bases removed from V and 3 bases from J, the gap between germline ends came to 12 bases. CDR3 length equals 14 residues. Based on the CDR3 plus reference TRBV9 and TRBJ2-3, the full variable domain is DSGVTQTPKHLITATGQRVTLRCSPRSGDLSVYWYQQSLDQGLQFLIQYYNGEERAKGNILERFSAQQFPDLHSELNLSSLELGDSALYFCASSQLGGTDTQYFGPGTRLTVL.

This clone was observed once. The V call is TRBV7-9, the J call TRBJ2-1, with 7 bases fitting TRBD2. The germline V gene encodes CDR1 SEHNR and CDR2 FQNEAQ (reference sequence). The length of the CDR3 is 16 residues. The ends lost 2 bases at V and 3 bases at J; junction bases unmatched: 7. The CDR3 sequence is CASSLSAGAVYNEQFF. The CDR3 region has the DNA TGTGCCAGCAGCTTAAGTGCGGGAGCCGTCTACAATGAGCAGTTCTTC.

The chain carries TRBV4-1 and TRBJ2-6; D tentatively fits TRBD1 or TRBD2 (6 bases each). There are 20 residues in the CDR3. V lost 2 bases, J lost 0 bases, and 20 bases lay in between. Germline V CDR1 and CDR2: MGHRA, YSYEKL. CDR3 DNA: TGCGCCAGCAGCCAATACGGACAGCAGGGAGGTTCCTCTGGGGCCAACGTCCTGACTTTC. This encodes CASSQYGQQGGSSGANVLTF.